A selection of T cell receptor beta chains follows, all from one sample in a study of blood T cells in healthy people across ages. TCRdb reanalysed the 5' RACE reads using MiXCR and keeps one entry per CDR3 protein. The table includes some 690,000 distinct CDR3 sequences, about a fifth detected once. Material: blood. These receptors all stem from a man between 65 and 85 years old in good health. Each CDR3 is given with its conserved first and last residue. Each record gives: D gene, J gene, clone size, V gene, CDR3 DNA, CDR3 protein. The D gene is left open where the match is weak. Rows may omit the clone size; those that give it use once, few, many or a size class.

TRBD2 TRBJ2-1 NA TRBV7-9 TGTGCCACTCGAGCGGGGGCCCTCTCCTACAATGAGCAGTTCTTC CATRAGALSYNEQFF
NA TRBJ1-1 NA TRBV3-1 TGTGCCAGCAGCCAGTTCCCGGCTGGGGACACTGAAGCTTTCTTT CASSQFPAGDTEAFF
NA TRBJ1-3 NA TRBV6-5 TGTGCCAGCAGTACGGGACCGACCCTCTCTGGAAACACCATATATTTT CASSTGPTLSGNTIYF
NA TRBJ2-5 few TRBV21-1 TGTGCCAGCGGGGGGACCCAGTACTTC CASGGTQYF
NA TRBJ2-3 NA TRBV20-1 TGCAGTGCTCCCGGGGGGCTCAGAGGGGTCACAGATACGCAGTATTTT CSAPGGLRGVTDTQYF
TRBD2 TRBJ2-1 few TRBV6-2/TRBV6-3 TGTGCCAGCAACCCCCGGCGGGGGGCCCACAATGAGCAGTTCTTC CASNPRRGAHNEQFF
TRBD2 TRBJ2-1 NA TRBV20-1 TGCAGTGCTAGGGCGGGAGGGCCCTCCGTGGAGCAGTTCTTC CSARAGGPSVEQFF
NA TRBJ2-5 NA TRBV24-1 TGTGCCACCCAGGGATCAGATGCGGAGACCCAGTACTTC CATQGSDAETQYF
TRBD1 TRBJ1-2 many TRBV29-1 TGCAGCTCGGAGAGGGGGGACAGGGCTTCTGGCTACACCTTC CSSERGDRASGYTF
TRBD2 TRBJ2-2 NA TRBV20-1 TGCAGTGCAAGGGATCGTCTAGCGGGATGGGACGGGGAGCTGTTTTTT CSARDRLAGWDGELFF
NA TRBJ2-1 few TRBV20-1 TGCAGTGCTAGAGCGGGACCGGGAAATGAGCAGTTCTTC CSARAGPGNEQFF
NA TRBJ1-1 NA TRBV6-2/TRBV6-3 TGTGCCAGCAGTTATCCCTCGCCGGGACCTCTGAACACTGAAGCTTTCTTT CASSYPSPGPLNTEAFF
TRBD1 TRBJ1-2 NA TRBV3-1 TGTGCCAGCAGCCAAGAGGGACAGGGGGCGAGTTCCACCTTC CASSQEGQGASSTF
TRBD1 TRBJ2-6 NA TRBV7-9 TGTGCCAGCAGCCGACAGGGTAACCGGTTTGGGGCCAACGTCCTGACTTTC CASSRQGNRFGANVLTF
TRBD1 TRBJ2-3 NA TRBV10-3 TGTGCCATCAGTCCCGCAGGGGGTAGCACAGATACGCAGTATTTT CAISPAGGSTDTQYF
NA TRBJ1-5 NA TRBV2 TGTGCCAGTGCACAGGGAATAGGGAATCAGCCCCAGCATTTT CASAQGIGNQPQHF
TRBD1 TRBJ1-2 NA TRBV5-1 TGCGCCAGCAGCCCAAGGACAGGGGACTACCATGGCTACACCTTC CASSPRTGDYHGYTF
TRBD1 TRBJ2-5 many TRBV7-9 TGTGCCAGCAGCCCTCGGGACAGGAGTTTCCAAGAGACCCAGTACTTC CASSPRDRSFQETQYF
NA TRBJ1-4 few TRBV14 TGTGCCAGCAGCCAACGGGGGGCGATTGAAAAACTGTTTTTT CASSQRGAIEKLFF
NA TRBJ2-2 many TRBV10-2 TGCGCCAGCACGGACGGACCCTCCTCGAACACCGGGGAGCTGTTTTTT CASTDGPSSNTGELFF
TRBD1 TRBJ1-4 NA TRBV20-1 TGCAGTGCTAGGAGGCAGGGGGGTCCTAATGAAAAACTGTTTTTT CSARRQGGPNEKLFF
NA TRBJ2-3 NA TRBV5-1 TGCGCCAGCAGCTTGAAAAGGGCTAGTCAGCACGCTACGCAGTATTTT CASSLKRASQHATQYF
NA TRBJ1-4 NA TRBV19 TGTGCCAGTAGTCGAGGGGGGGATCGGAATGAAAAACTGTTTTTT CASSRGGDRNEKLFF
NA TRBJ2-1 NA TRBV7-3 TGTGCCAGCAGCTTCCGGACAAACAATGAGCAGTTCTTC CASSFRTNNEQFF
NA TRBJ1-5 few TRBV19 TGTGCCAGTAGACGGGAGGGGGGACGGTCAAATCAGCCCCAGCATTTT CASRREGGRSNQPQHF
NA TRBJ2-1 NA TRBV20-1 TGCAGTGCTAGAGAGCTTAAGGGGACAAGCGACAATGAGCAGTTCTTC CSARELKGTSDNEQFF
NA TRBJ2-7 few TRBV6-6 TGTGCCAGCAGTTACGGACAGCACTCCTACGAGCAGTACTTC CASSYGQHSYEQYF
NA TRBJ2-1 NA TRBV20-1 TGCAGTGCACAACCCTACAATGAGCAGTTCTTC CSAQPYNEQFF
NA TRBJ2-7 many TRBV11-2 TGTGCCAGCAGCTTAGACCCCTCCGGAGCCTACGAGCAGTACTTC CASSLDPSGAYEQYF
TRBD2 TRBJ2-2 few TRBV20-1 TGCAGTGCTGCGATAGCGGGAGGGTCCACCGGGGAGCTGTTTTTT CSAAIAGGSTGELFF
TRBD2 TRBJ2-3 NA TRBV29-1 TGCAGCGTCGGAACCACTAGCGTCGCAGATACGCAGTATTTT CSVGTTSVADTQYF
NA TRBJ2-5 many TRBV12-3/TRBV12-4 TGTGCCAGCAGCTTAGTAGGGGAGACCCAGTACTTC CASSLVGETQYF
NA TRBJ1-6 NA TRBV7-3 TGTGCCAGCAGCTTAATGAGCCTTAAAGGGAATTCACCCCTCCACTTT CASSLMSLKGNSPLHF
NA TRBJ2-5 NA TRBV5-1 TGCGCCAGCAGTCCTGCGGCGGGAGAGACCCAGTACTTC CASSPAAGETQYF
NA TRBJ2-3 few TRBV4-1 TGCGCCAGCAGCTTCATGGCAGGTAGCACAGATACGCAGTATTTT CASSFMAGSTDTQYF